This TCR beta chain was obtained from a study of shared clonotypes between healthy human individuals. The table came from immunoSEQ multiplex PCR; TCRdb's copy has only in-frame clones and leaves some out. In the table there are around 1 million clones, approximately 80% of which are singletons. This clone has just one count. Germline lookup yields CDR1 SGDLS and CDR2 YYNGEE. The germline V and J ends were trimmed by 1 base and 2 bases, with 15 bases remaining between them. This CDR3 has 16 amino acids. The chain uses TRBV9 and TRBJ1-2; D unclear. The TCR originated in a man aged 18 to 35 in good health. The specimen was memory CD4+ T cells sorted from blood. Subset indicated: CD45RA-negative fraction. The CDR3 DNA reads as TGTGCCAGCAGCGTACCTAACGACGGTATCAACTATGGCTACACCTTC. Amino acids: CASSVPNDGINYGYTF.